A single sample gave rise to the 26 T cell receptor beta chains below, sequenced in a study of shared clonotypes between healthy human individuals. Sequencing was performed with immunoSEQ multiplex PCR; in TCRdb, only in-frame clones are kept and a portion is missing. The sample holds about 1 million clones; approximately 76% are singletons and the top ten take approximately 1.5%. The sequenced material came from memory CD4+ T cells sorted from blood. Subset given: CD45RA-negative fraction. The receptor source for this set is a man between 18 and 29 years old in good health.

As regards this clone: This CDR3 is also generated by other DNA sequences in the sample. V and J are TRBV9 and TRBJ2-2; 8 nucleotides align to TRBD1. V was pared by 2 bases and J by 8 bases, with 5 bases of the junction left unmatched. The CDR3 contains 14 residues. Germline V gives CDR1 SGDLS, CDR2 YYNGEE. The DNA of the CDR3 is TGTGCCAGCAGCGTGACAGGGGCCGGTGGGGAGCTGTTTTTT. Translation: CASSVTGAGGELFF.

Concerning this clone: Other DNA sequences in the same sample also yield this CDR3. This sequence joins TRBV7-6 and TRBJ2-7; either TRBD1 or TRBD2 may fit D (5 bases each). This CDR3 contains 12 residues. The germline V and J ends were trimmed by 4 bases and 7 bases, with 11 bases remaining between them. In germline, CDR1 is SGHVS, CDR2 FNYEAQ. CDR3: CASSSPGREQYF. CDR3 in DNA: TGTGCCAGCAGCTCCCCGGGACGGGAGCAGTACTTC.

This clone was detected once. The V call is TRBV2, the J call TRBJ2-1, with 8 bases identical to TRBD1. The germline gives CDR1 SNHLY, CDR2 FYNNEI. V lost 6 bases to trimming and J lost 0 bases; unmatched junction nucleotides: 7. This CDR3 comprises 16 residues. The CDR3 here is CASSGQGSSSYNEQFF. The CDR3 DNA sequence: TGTGCCAGCAGCGGACAGGGTTCGAGCTCCTACAATGAGCAGTTCTTC.

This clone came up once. The CDR3 sequence: CASSRRGGLDNEQFF. CDR3 bases: TGTGCCAGCAGTCGTAGGGGGGGCCTCGACAATGAGCAGTTCTTC. The rearrangement links TRBV11-2 to TRBJ2-1; TRBD2 might be the D (7 bases). CDR1 is SGHAT and CDR2 is FQNNGV in the germline V gene. V lost 6 bases and J 5 bases, leaving 17 bases between the germline ends. This CDR3 is built from 15 residues.

Written as DNA, the CDR3 is TGTGCCAGCAGCTTAGTTACCATCCAGGACAGCGACGAGCAGTACTTC. This encodes CASSLVTIQDSDEQYF. The V call is TRBV7-2, the J call TRBJ2-7, with D perhaps TRBD1 (6 bases). The CDR3 is 16 residues long. Germline CDR1 reads SGHTA; CDR2 reads FQGNSA. V gave up 1 base and J gave up 5 bases, with 18 bases separating them.

CDR3 sequence (DNA): TGCAGTGCCCCCGGCCCACCCCTCCACTTT. It specifies CSAPGPPLHF. The genes are TRBV20-1 and TRBJ1-6; D is unresolved. The CDR3 is 10 amino acids. V gave up 6 bases and J gave up 11 bases, with 8 bases separating them. CDR1 DFQATT and CDR2 SNEGSKA come from the germline V gene (reference sequence).

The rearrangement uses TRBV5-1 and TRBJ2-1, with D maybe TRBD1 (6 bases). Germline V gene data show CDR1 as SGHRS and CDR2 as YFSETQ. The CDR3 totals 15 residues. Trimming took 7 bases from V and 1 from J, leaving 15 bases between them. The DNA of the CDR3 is TGCGCCAGCTCCAGCCAGGGGTGGTCCTACAATGAGCAGTTCTTC. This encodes CASSSQGWSYNEQFF.

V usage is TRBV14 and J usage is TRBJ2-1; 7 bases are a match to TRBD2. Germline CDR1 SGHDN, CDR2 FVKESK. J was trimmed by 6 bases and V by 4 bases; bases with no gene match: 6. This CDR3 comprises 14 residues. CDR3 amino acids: CASSRTSPSNEQFF. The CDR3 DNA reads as TGTGCCAGCAGCCGGACTAGTCCCAGCAATGAGCAGTTCTTC.

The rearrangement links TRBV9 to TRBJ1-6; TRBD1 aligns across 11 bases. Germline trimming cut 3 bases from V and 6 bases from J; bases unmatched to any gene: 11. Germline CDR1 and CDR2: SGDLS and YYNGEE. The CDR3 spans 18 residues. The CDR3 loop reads CASSDDGQGARINSPLHF. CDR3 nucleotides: TGTGCCAGCAGCGACGACGGACAGGGGGCGAGAATTAATTCACCCCTCCACTTT.

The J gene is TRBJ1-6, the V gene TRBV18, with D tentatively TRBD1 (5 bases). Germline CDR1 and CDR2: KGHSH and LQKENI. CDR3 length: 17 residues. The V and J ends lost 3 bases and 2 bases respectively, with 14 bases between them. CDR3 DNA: TGTGCCAGCTCACCGAGACGGGACCCAGCCTATAATTCACCCCTCCACTTT. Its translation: CASSPRRDPAYNSPLHF.

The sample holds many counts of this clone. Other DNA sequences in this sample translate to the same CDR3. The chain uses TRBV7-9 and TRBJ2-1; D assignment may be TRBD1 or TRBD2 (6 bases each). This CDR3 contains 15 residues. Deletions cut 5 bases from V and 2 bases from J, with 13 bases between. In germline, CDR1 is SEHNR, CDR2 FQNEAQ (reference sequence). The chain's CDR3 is CASSLDGGPYNEQFF. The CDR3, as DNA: TGTGCCAGCAGCCTAGACGGGGGCCCCTACAATGAGCAGTTCTTC.

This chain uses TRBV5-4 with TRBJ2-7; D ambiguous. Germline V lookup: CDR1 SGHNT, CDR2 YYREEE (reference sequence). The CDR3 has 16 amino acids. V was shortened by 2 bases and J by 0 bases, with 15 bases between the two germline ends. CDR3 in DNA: TGTGCCAGCAGCTTAATTTCGGGCCTGAGCTCCTACGAGCAGTACTTC. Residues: CASSLISGLSSYEQYF.

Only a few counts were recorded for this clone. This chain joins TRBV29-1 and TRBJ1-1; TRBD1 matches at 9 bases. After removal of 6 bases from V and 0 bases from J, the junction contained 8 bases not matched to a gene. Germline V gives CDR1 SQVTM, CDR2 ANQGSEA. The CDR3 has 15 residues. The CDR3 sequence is CSVTQGAGVNTEAFF. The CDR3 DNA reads TGCAGCGTCACACAGGGGGCTGGGGTGAACACTGAAGCTTTCTTT.

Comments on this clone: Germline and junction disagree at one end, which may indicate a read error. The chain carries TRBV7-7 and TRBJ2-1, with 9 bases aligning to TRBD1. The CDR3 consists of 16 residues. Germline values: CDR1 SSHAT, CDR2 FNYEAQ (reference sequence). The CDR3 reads CASSLAGQGPYNEQFF. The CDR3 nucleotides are TGTGCTAGCAGCTTAGCCGGACAGGGGCCCTACAATGAGCAGTTCTTC.

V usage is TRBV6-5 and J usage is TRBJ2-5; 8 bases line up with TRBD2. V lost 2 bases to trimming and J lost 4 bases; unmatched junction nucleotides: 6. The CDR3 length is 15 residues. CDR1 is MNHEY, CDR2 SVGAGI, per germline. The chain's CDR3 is CASSYDGRALETQYF. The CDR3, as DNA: TGTGCCAGCAGTTACGACGGGAGGGCCCTAGAGACCCAGTACTTC.

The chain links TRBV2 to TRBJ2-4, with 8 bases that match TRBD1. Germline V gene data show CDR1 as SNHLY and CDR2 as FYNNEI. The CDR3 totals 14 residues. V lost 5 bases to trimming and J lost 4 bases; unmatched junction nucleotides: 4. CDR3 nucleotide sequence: TGTGCCAGCAGTACGACAGGGGCTAAAAACATTCAGTACTTC. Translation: CASSTTGAKNIQYF.

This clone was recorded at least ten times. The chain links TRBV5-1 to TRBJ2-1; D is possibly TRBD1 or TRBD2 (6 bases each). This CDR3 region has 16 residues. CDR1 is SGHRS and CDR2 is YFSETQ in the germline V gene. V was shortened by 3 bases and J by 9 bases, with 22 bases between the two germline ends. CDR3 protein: CASSWAGQGLSGEQFF. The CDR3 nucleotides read TGCGCCAGCAGCTGGGCGGGGCAGGGGCTATCGGGTGAGCAGTTCTTC.

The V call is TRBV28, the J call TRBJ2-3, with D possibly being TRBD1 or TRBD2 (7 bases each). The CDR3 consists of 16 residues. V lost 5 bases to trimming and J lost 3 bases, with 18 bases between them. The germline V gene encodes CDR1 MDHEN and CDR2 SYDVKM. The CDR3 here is CASSHNRQGGTDTQYF. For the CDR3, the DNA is TGTGCCAGCAGTCACAACCGACAGGGAGGGACAGATACGCAGTATTTT.

The CDR3: CASSEALAGGDEQYF. The CDR3 DNA reads TGTGCCAGCAGTGAAGCACTAGCGGGAGGGGACGAGCAGTACTTC. The chain is built from TRBV6-1 and TRBJ2-7, with 13 bases aligning to TRBD2. V was clipped by 0 bases and J by 5 bases; unmatched bases: 1. The CDR3 totals 15 residues. Germline CDR1 reads MNHNS; CDR2 reads SASEGT.

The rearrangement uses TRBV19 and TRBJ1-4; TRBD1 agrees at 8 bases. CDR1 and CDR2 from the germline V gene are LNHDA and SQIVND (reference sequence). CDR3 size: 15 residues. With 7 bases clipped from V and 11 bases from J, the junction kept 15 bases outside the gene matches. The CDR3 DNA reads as TGTGCCAGTACGTCCACCTGGGACAGGTCGAGCAAACTGTTTTTT. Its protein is CASTSTWDRSSKLFF.

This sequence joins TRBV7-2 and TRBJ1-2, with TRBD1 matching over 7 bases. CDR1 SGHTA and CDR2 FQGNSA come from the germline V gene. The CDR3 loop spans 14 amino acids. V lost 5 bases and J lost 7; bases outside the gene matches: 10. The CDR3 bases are TGTGCCAGCAGCCTACAGGGGCCAGGTGTTGGCTACACCTTC. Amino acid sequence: CASSLQGPGVGYTF.

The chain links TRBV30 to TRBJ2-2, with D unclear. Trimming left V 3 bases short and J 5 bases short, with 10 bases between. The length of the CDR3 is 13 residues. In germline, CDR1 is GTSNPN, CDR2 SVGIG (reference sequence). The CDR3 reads CAWSQRDTGELFF. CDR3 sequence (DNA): TGTGCCTGGAGCCAAAGGGATACCGGGGAGCTGTTTTTT. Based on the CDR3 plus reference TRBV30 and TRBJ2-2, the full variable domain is SQTIHQWPATLVQPVGSPLSLECTVEGTSNPNLYWYRQAAGRGLQLLFYSVGIGQISSEVPQNLSASRPQDRQFILSSKKLLLSDSGFYLCAWSQRDTGELFFGEGSRLTVL.

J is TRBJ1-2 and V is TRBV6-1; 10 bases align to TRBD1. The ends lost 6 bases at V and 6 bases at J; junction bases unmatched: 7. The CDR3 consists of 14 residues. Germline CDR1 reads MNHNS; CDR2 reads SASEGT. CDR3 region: CASRHPGQGNGYTF. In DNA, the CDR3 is TGTGCCAGCAGGCACCCGGGACAGGGGAATGGCTACACCTTC.

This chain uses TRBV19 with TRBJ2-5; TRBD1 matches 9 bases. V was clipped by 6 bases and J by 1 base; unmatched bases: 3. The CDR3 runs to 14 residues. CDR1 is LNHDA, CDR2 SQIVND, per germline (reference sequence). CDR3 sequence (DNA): TGTGCCAGTAGCGGACAGGGGTCCCAAGAGACCCAGTACTTC. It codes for CASSGQGSQETQYF.

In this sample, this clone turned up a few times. In DNA form, the CDR3 reads TGTGCCAGCTCACCACAACCACTCCAGTACGAGCAGTACTTC. As protein: CASSPQPLQYEQYF. The V and J genes are TRBV18 and TRBJ2-7; D is ambiguous. The germline V gene encodes CDR1 KGHSH and CDR2 LQKENI. The V gene lost 1 base and the J gene lost 4 bases, with 11 bases spanning the gap. The CDR3 covers 14 residues.

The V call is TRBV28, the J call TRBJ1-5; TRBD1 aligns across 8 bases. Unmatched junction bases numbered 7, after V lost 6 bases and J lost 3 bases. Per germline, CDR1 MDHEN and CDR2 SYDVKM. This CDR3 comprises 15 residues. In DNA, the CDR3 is TGTGCCAGCAGCTCCGGACAGGGTATCAATCAGCCCCAGCATTTT. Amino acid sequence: CASSSGQGINQPQHF.